This is a list of T cell receptor beta chains from one sample in a study of response to subunit inactivated influenza vaccine. TCRdb itself ran the RT-PCR reads through MiXCR, one entry per CDR3 protein. The sample carries 300,000 to 350,000 distinct CDR3 sequences, just over 20% recorded once. The specimen comprised PBMCs from blood, sampled 21 months after vaccination. These receptors all come from a man between 45 and 75 years old who received an inactivated influenza vaccine. The CDR3 runs from the conserved cysteine through the conserved F or W. A D gene is named only where the DNA matches it firmly. Clone size is shown for a subset of rows, as once, few, many or a class of expanded clone.

D gene: TRBD1
V gene: TRBV6-2/TRBV6-3
J gene: TRBJ1-5
clone size: many
CDR3 protein: CASSWTGGQPQHF
CDR3 DNA: TGTGCCAGCAGTTGGACAGGGGGTCAGCCCCAGCATTTT

D gene: -
V gene: TRBV20-1
J gene: TRBJ1-6
clone size: few
CDR3 protein: CSARDRAGRGSPLHF
CDR3 DNA: TGCAGTGCTAGAGATAGGGCAGGGAGAGGGTCACCCCTCCACTTT

D gene: -
V gene: TRBV5-1
J gene: TRBJ1-1
clone size: -
CDR3 protein: CASSPRTDTEAFF
CDR3 DNA: TGCGCCAGCAGCCCCCGGACGGACACTGAAGCTTTCTTT

D gene: -
V gene: TRBV4-1
J gene: TRBJ1-2
clone size: many
CDR3 protein: CASSQVISLAGYTF
CDR3 DNA: TGCGCCAGCAGCCAAGTAATCAGTCTTGCTGGCTACACCTTC

D gene: TRBD1
V gene: TRBV7-2
J gene: TRBJ2-6
clone size: many
CDR3 protein: CASSLEGQGSGANVLTF
CDR3 DNA: TGTGCCAGCAGCTTAGAGGGACAGGGTTCTGGGGCCAACGTCCTGACTTTC

D gene: TRBD1
V gene: TRBV20-1
J gene: TRBJ1-4
clone size: few
CDR3 protein: CSARGLGTGSEKLFF
CDR3 DNA: TGCAGTGCTAGAGGTTTGGGGACAGGGAGTGAAAAACTGTTTTTT

D gene: -
V gene: TRBV15
J gene: TRBJ2-3
clone size: -
CDR3 protein: CATSRRREVFTDTQYF
CDR3 DNA: TGTGCCACCAGCAGGAGGAGGGAGGTTTTCACAGATACGCAGTATTTT

D gene: TRBD1
V gene: TRBV5-1
J gene: TRBJ2-7
clone size: -
CDR3 protein: CASSPTGNEQYF
CDR3 DNA: TGCGCCAGCAGCCCGACAGGGAACGAGCAGTACTTC

D gene: TRBD1
V gene: TRBV29-1
J gene: TRBJ1-2
clone size: few
CDR3 protein: CSVPLTGDTGYGYTF
CDR3 DNA: TGCAGCGTTCCCCTGACAGGGGATACGGGCTATGGCTACACCTTC

D gene: -
V gene: TRBV6-1
J gene: TRBJ2-3
clone size: -
CDR3 protein: CASSPRGTSTDTQYF
CDR3 DNA: TGTGCCAGCAGTCCCCGGGGGACTAGCACAGATACGCAGTATTTT

D gene: TRBD1
V gene: TRBV20-1
J gene: TRBJ1-6
clone size: many
CDR3 protein: CSAEEGGRGGSPLHF
CDR3 DNA: TGCAGTGCAGAAGAAGGCGGCAGGGGGGGTTCACCCCTCCACTTT

D gene: -
V gene: TRBV12-3/TRBV12-4
J gene: TRBJ1-2
clone size: many
CDR3 protein: CASTSGHNYGYTF
CDR3 DNA: TGTGCCAGCACGTCAGGACATAACTATGGCTACACCTTC

D gene: TRBD2
V gene: TRBV5-1
J gene: TRBJ2-3
clone size: many
CDR3 protein: CASSLEGSKLAGGRDTQYF
CDR3 DNA: TGCGCCAGCAGCTTGGAAGGATCCAAACTAGCGGGGGGTAGAGATACGCAGTATTTT

D gene: -
V gene: TRBV7-8
J gene: TRBJ2-5
clone size: -
CDR3 protein: CASSLARGVEETQYF
CDR3 DNA: TGTGCCAGCAGCTTAGCGCGGGGAGTGGAAGAGACCCAGTACTTC

D gene: -
V gene: TRBV19
J gene: TRBJ1-2
clone size: few
CDR3 protein: CASSIVPGPSYGYTF
CDR3 DNA: TGTGCCAGTAGTATAGTTCCAGGGCCCTCCTATGGCTACACCTTC

D gene: -
V gene: TRBV14
J gene: TRBJ1-5
clone size: few
CDR3 protein: CASSQAWDQPQHF
CDR3 DNA: TGTGCCAGCAGCCAAGCATGGGATCAGCCCCAGCATTTT

D gene: TRBD1
V gene: TRBV2
J gene: TRBJ1-3
clone size: -
CDR3 protein: CASTPTQGALLFRNAIYF
CDR3 DNA: TGTGCCAGCACCCCCACCCAGGGGGCCTTATTATTTAGAAACGCCATATATTTT

D gene: TRBD2
V gene: TRBV20-1
J gene: TRBJ2-7
clone size: many
CDR3 protein: CSARDAGESTYEQYF
CDR3 DNA: TGCAGTGCTAGAGATGCGGGGGAAAGTACCTACGAGCAGTACTTC

D gene: TRBD1
V gene: TRBV12-3/TRBV12-4
J gene: TRBJ1-1
clone size: -
CDR3 protein: CASRLQGYTEAFF
CDR3 DNA: TGTGCCAGCAGGCTACAGGGGTACACTGAAGCTTTCTTT

D gene: -
V gene: TRBV27
J gene: TRBJ2-1
clone size: -
CDR3 protein: CASSFPPYNEQFF
CDR3 DNA: TGTGCCAGCAGTTTTCCCCCTTACAATGAGCAGTTCTTC

D gene: -
V gene: TRBV5-6
J gene: TRBJ2-1
clone size: -
CDR3 protein: CASSFGQPVSYNEQFF
CDR3 DNA: TGTGCCAGCAGCTTTGGGCAGCCAGTATCCTACAATGAGCAGTTCTTC

D gene: -
V gene: TRBV20-1
J gene: TRBJ1-2
clone size: -
CDR3 protein: CSAQGNNDYGYTF
CDR3 DNA: TGCAGTGCTCAGGGAAATAACGACTATGGCTACACCTTC

D gene: TRBD2
V gene: TRBV3-1
J gene: TRBJ2-4
clone size: once
CDR3 protein: CASSQGVRTRIKNIQYF
CDR3 DNA: TGTGCCAGCAGCCAAGGCGTTAGGACTAGGATTAAAAACATTCAGTACTTC

D gene: TRBD1
V gene: TRBV28
J gene: TRBJ2-4
clone size: -
CDR3 protein: CASSLYRGQGNIQYF
CDR3 DNA: TGTGCCAGCAGTTTATACAGGGGGCAGGGAAACATTCAGTACTTC

D gene: -
V gene: TRBV20-1
J gene: TRBJ2-7
clone size: few
CDR3 protein: CSTGLGIVGEQYF
CDR3 DNA: TGCAGTACCGGCTTAGGGATCGTCGGCGAGCAGTACTTC

D gene: -
V gene: TRBV3-1
J gene: TRBJ2-2
clone size: -
CDR3 protein: CASSPSGTTGELFF
CDR3 DNA: TGTGCCAGCAGCCCCTCAGGGACCACCGGGGAGCTGTTTTTT

D gene: -
V gene: TRBV4-3
J gene: TRBJ2-7
clone size: few
CDR3 protein: CASSQEESGAPGNEQYF
CDR3 DNA: TGCGCCAGCAGCCAAGAAGAGTCAGGGGCCCCCGGAAACGAGCAGTACTTC

D gene: TRBD1
V gene: TRBV11-2
J gene: TRBJ2-7
clone size: few
CDR3 protein: CASSLDRGFEQYF
CDR3 DNA: TGTGCCAGCAGCTTGGACAGGGGGTTCGAGCAGTACTTC

D gene: -
V gene: TRBV6-2/TRBV6-3
J gene: TRBJ2-6
clone size: -
CDR3 protein: CASSRASSSGANVLTF
CDR3 DNA: TGTGCCAGCAGCCGCGCGTCTAGCTCTGGGGCCAACGTCCTGACTTTC

D gene: -
V gene: TRBV7-2
J gene: TRBJ2-2
clone size: -
CDR3 protein: CASSLAPTNTGELFF
CDR3 DNA: TGTGCCAGCAGCTTAGCGCCGACTAACACCGGGGAGCTGTTTTTT

D gene: -
V gene: TRBV18
J gene: TRBJ1-1
clone size: many
CDR3 protein: CASQPGATNTEAFF
CDR3 DNA: TGTGCCAGCCAACCGGGGGCGACGAACACTGAAGCTTTCTTT

D gene: -
V gene: TRBV28
J gene: TRBJ2-2
clone size: -
CDR3 protein: CASSLLWGANTGELFF
CDR3 DNA: TGTGCCAGCAGTCTCCTTTGGGGGGCGAACACCGGGGAGCTGTTTTTT

D gene: -
V gene: TRBV10-3
J gene: TRBJ2-3
clone size: -
CDR3 protein: CAISRESTDTQYF
CDR3 DNA: TGTGCCATCAGTCGGGAAAGCACAGATACGCAGTATTTT

D gene: -
V gene: TRBV20-1
J gene: TRBJ1-6
clone size: -
CDR3 protein: CSARGRGRSGSPLHF
CDR3 DNA: TGCAGTGCTAGAGGCCGGGGACGGTCGGGTTCACCCCTCCACTTT

D gene: TRBD2
V gene: TRBV30
J gene: TRBJ2-1
clone size: -
CDR3 protein: CAWSVGLAGEQFF
CDR3 DNA: TGTGCCTGGAGCGTAGGATTAGCGGGGGAGCAGTTCTTC

D gene: -
V gene: TRBV12-3/TRBV12-4
J gene: TRBJ1-5
clone size: few
CDR3 protein: CASSLLGIGNQPQHF
CDR3 DNA: TGTGCCAGCAGTTTACTAGGGATTGGCAATCAGCCCCAGCATTTT

D gene: -
V gene: TRBV27
J gene: TRBJ2-6
clone size: few
CDR3 protein: CASSFLKLGGANVLTF
CDR3 DNA: TGTGCCAGCAGTTTTCTTAAGTTAGGTGGGGCCAACGTCCTGACTTTC

D gene: -
V gene: TRBV19
J gene: TRBJ1-4
clone size: few
CDR3 protein: CASSSESTTNEKLFF
CDR3 DNA: TGTGCCAGTAGTTCCGAGTCCACAACTAATGAAAAACTGTTTTTT

D gene: -
V gene: TRBV29-1
J gene: TRBJ1-1
clone size: many
CDR3 protein: CSVDPGNTEAFF
CDR3 DNA: TGCAGCGTTGATCCCGGGAACACTGAAGCTTTCTTT